This T cell receptor (beta chain) appears in the sequencing data of a study of read filtering for tumor transcriptome and immune sequencing. Across the whole study: Whole-transcriptome libraries were prepared after DNase treatment.

The sample holds many counts of this clonotype. Sampling of bone marrow took place during active disease in every patient. Molecular barcoded adaptors covering alpha/delta and beta/gamma chains were used on roughly 400 ng RNA. Each CDR3 protein gets one entry after TCRdb re-called the reads with MiXCR. The table lists 50,000 to 65,000 distinct CDR3 sequences, around 20% of them singletons. Input material: a population of CD138-negative cells sorted from bone marrow. The sequence was collected from a donor at least 40 years old with multiple myeloma.

For the CDR3, the DNA is TGTGCCAGCTCACAGGTTGACCGTACCTACGAGCAGTACTTC. It encodes CASSQVDRTYEQYF. The chain combines TRBV18 with TRBJ2-7; D call uncertain. The CDR3 is made up of 14 amino acids. CDR1 and CDR2 (germline): KGHSH, LQKENI. V gave up 4 bases and J gave up 2 bases, with 12 bases separating them.